This TCR beta chain was obtained from a study of blood T cell repertoires in COVID-19. Study-level information: Some COVID-19 samples were acute and others convalescent; all came from the United States, Italy and Spain. PBMCs, B-cell-depleted T cells, or T cells provided the cDNA or gDNA that made up the material.

Original analysis: Amplifying reference gene primers gave estimates of nucleated cell counts. Profiling relied on immunoSEQ multiplex PCR, and the TCRdb table lists in-frame clones only, not all of them. That table gives V, J and clone size, and the DNA gave D and trimming. Of 140,000 or so clones in the sample, about 80% were seen once. The CDR3 spans 16 residues. Germline lookup yields CDR1 SGHTA and CDR2 FQGNSA. The ends lost 4 bases at V and 4 bases at J; junction bases unmatched: 6. Sequenced sample: peripheral blood. The V and J genes are TRBV7-2 and TRBJ2-5; 13 nucleotides agree with TRBD2. This receptor was identified in a human donor in a cohort sampled during active COVID-19. CDR3 region: CASSSATSGRAETQYF. In DNA form, the CDR3 reads TGTGCCAGCAGCTCAGCCACTAGCGGGAGGGCAGAGACCCAGTACTTC. Full variable domain (remainder filled in from reference TRBV7-2 and TRBJ2-5): GAGVSQSPSNKVTEKGKDVELRCDPISGHTALYWYRQSLGQGLEFLIYFQGNSAPDKSGLPSDRFSAERTGGSVSTLTIQRTQQEDSAVYLCASSSATSGRAETQYFGPGTRLLVL.